Sequencing of this T cell receptor beta chain was carried out in a study of response to subunit inactivated influenza vaccine. Study results and limitations: The authors offered the suggestion that each seasonal influenza vaccination recruits few new T cells.

TCRdb independently ran MiXCR on the RT-PCR reads; one entry per CDR3 protein. In the table there are 860,000 or so distinct CDR3 sequences, 21% of which are singletons. Note on this clonotype: Its antigen is as yet unknown.

Specimen: PBMCs from blood, collected 5 to 6 days after vaccination. The sequence came from a man aged 50-59 years who received an inactivated influenza vaccine.

This CDR3 is CASSPTWSGSSYEQYF. The DNA for the CDR3 is TGTGCCAGCAGCCCCACTTGGAGCGGGAGCTCCTACGAGCAGTACTTC. This rearrangement joins TRBV9 to TRBJ2-7; 8 bases line up with TRBD2. The J segment lost 0 bases and the V segment lost 4 bases, leaving 9 bases of the junction unmatched. Germline V gene lookup returns CDR1 SGDLS and CDR2 YYNGEE. The CDR3 covers 16 residues.